The next 24 T cell receptor beta chains were all read from a single sample in a study of identifying expanded T cells in peripheral blood. The repertoire was sequenced with immunoSEQ multiplex PCR; TCRdb's copy has only in-frame clones and lacks some. This table has some 97,000 clones, over 80% appearing once. The material sequenced was blood. The receptors originated from a person aged 18 to 75 in good health.

This clone was counted a few times. This chain links TRBV19 with TRBJ1-5, with D possibly matching TRBD1 (5 bases). V was trimmed by 7 bases and J by 5 bases, leaving 15 bases between them. Germline lookup yields CDR1 LNHDA and CDR2 SQIVND (reference sequence). The CDR3 contains 14 residues. In DNA form, the CDR3 reads TGTGCCAGTAAATTTCCAGGGTCGGATCAGCCCCAGCATTTT. This encodes CASKFPGSDQPQHF.

This clone showed up just once. This chain uses TRBV2 with TRBJ1-6, with no clear D. CDR1 is SNHLY and CDR2 is FYNNEI in the germline V gene. The CDR3 is 13 amino acids. V lost 6 bases and J 7 bases, leaving 10 bases between the germline ends. The CDR3 region has the DNA TGTGCCAGCAGACTTCGATGGAATTCACCCCTCCACTTT. It yields the protein CASRLRWNSPLHF.

The chain couples TRBV6-1 to TRBJ1-1; the D is unclear. Looked up from germline, CDR1 is MNHNS and CDR2 is SASEGT. The CDR3 consists of 13 residues. Trimming took 0 bases from V and 7 from J, leaving 9 bases between them. The CDR3 coding sequence is TGTGCCAGCAGTGAAGCTGGGGATAGTGAAGCTTTCTTT. Encoded protein: CASSEAGDSEAFF.

This sequence joins TRBV5-4 and TRBJ2-1, with D perhaps assigned TRBD1 or TRBD2 (6 bases each). The ends were cut back, 3 bases at V and 4 bases at J, with 17 bases in the middle. Germline CDR1 reads SGHNT; CDR2 reads YYREEE (reference sequence). The length of the CDR3 is 16 residues. Here the CDR3 reads CASSWGAGQAYNEQFF. The CDR3 DNA is TGTGCCAGCAGCTGGGGGGCGGGGCAAGCGTACAATGAGCAGTTCTTC.

In the case of this clone: An end of the junction differs from the germline gene, which may be a read error. The J gene is TRBJ1-2, the V gene TRBV7-8; the D is unclear. Per the germline V gene, CDR1 is SGHVS and CDR2 is FQNEAQ. The CDR3 is made up of 15 amino acids. The CDR3 bases are TGTGCCAGCAGCTTGCAGCTGGTATCTAATTATGGCTACACCTTC. Translation: CASSLQLVSNYGYTF.

The chain couples TRBV6-6 to TRBJ1-3; D ambiguous. CDR1 is MNHNY and CDR2 is SVGAGI in the germline V gene (reference sequence). V dropped 7 bases and J dropped 0 bases, with 10 bases sitting between them. This CDR3 region has 14 residues. The CDR3: CASKGDPSGNTIYF. In nucleotides, the CDR3 is TGTGCCAGCAAGGGTGACCCCTCTGGAAACACCATATATTTT.

The chain links TRBV6-1 to TRBJ2-7, with 7 bases fitting TRBD1. V lost 6 bases, J lost 2 bases, and 19 bases stayed unmatched. The CDR3 sequence is 18 residues long. CDR1 is MNHNS and CDR2 is SASEGT in the germline V gene. This CDR3 is CASSEIPKTDRPTYEQYF. The CDR3 DNA sequence: TGTGCCAGCAGCGAAATACCCAAAACGGACAGGCCCACCTACGAGCAGTACTTC.

The sample holds one count of this clone. The rearrangement links TRBV18 to TRBJ1-5; D is ambiguous. The germline gives CDR1 KGHSH, CDR2 LQKENI. CDR3 length equals 14 residues. Trimming took 4 bases from V and 2 from J, leaving 9 bases between them. Here the CDR3 DNA reads TGTGCCAGCTCACTTTCCGGGGGCAATCAGCCCCAGCATTTT. It translates to CASSLSGGNQPQHF.

This chain uses TRBV7-9 with TRBJ1-4; possibly TRBD1 for D (5 bases). V lost 3 bases and J 0 bases, leaving 17 bases between the germline ends. CDR1 is SEHNR, CDR2 FQNEAQ, per germline (reference sequence). The CDR3 is 18 residues long. As DNA, the CDR3 is TGTGCCAGCAGCTTTGTTGTGGGCTTAGGGGCAACTAATGAAAAACTGTTTTTT. Its translation is CASSFVVGLGATNEKLFF.

The rearrangement joins TRBV13 to TRBJ1-2; TRBD1 might be the D (6 bases). Trimming shortened V by 4 bases and J by 7 bases, and 16 bases separated the two germline ends. CDR1 is PRHDT, CDR2 FYEKMQ, per germline (reference sequence). The CDR3 is made up of 14 amino acids. CDR3 in amino acids: CASSYRREGGGYTF. The DNA for the CDR3 is TGTGCCAGCAGCTACCGCCGAGAAGGGGGTGGCTACACCTTC.

This rearrangement joins TRBV6-5 to TRBJ2-7; no definite D call. Germline values: CDR1 MNHEY, CDR2 SVGAGI. Trimming shortened V by 6 bases and J by 5 bases, and 14 bases separated the two germline ends. This CDR3 has 13 amino acids. The CDR3 DNA reads TGTGCCAGCAGAAAAATAGTATCCCACGAGCAGTACTTC. Translating gives CASRKIVSHEQYF.

The rearrangement links TRBV29-1 to TRBJ1-1, with D uncertain. This CDR3 has 11 residues. CDR1 and CDR2 from the germline V gene are SQVTM and ANQGSEA. Trimming cost V 3 bases and J 2 bases, with 4 bases left between them. The CDR3: CSVEGNTEAFF. CDR3 sequence (DNA): TGCAGCGTTGAGGGAAACACTGAAGCTTTCTTT.

The chain carries TRBV11-3 and TRBJ1-5; D is possibly TRBD1 (5 bases). Germline V gene sequence: CDR1 SGHNT, CDR2 YENEEA. This CDR3 contains 15 residues. V shed 1 base and J shed 2 bases, with 9 bases lying between them. This CDR3 is CASSLGGGGNQPQHF. DNA for the CDR3: TGTGCCAGCAGCTTAGGTGGGGGAGGCAATCAGCCCCAGCATTTT.

This chain links TRBV7-9 with TRBJ1-4; D remains ambiguous. The germline V and J ends were trimmed by 5 bases and 3 bases, with 16 bases remaining between them. Germline-derived CDR1 and CDR2 are SEHNR and FQNEAQ (reference sequence). CDR3 length equals 16 residues. DNA for the CDR3: TGTGCCAGCAGCATGAGTCATACTTGGCCTAATGAAAAACTGTTTTTT. Translated: CASSMSHTWPNEKLFF.

The rearrangement links TRBV5-1 to TRBJ1-1, with D possibly TRBD1 on 6 matching bases. The V gene's germline CDR1 is SGHRS and CDR2 YFSETQ. The CDR3 consists of 16 residues. V gave up 1 base and J gave up 0 bases, with 13 bases separating them. CDR3 protein: CASSLRTGQVNTEAFF. Here the CDR3 DNA reads TGCGCCAGCAGCTTGCGTACAGGGCAGGTGAACACTGAAGCTTTCTTT.

This sequence joins TRBV5-1 and TRBJ1-6, with TRBD1 matching over 10 bases. This CDR3 is built from 15 residues. CDR1 is SGHRS and CDR2 is YFSETQ in the germline V gene. With 4 bases clipped from V and 9 bases from J, the junction kept 7 bases outside the gene matches. CDR3 sequence: CASSTGQGESSPLHF. The CDR3 DNA reads as TGCGCCAGCAGCACAGGACAGGGGGAATCTTCACCCCTCCACTTT.

This clone was recorded once. The chain carries TRBV21-1 and TRBJ1-1. TRBV21-1 is marked as a pseudogene. The length of the CDR3 is 16 residues. The CDR3 reads CASSNVKEARCTEAFF. CDR3 sequence (DNA): TGTGCCAGCAGTAACGTTAAAGAGGCGAGGTGCACTGAAGCTTTCTTT.

J is TRBJ1-3 and V is TRBV6-1, with D uncertain. This CDR3 comprises 15 residues. Between the trimmed V and J ends, which lost 1 base and 0 bases, there was a span of 7 bases. Germline CDR1 and CDR2: MNHNS and SASEGT. The DNA for the CDR3 is TGTGCCAGCAGTGAAGGGTACAACTCTGGAAACACCATATATTTT. It codes for CASSEGYNSGNTIYF.

The J gene is TRBJ2-1, the V gene TRBV27, with TRBD2 matching 9 bases. The CDR3 spans 15 residues. Per the germline V gene, CDR1 is MNHEY and CDR2 is SMNVEV (reference sequence). V dropped 6 bases and J dropped 8; count of bases not matched to a gene: 11. Here the CDR3 DNA reads TGTGCCAGCAGCCCCAGTGTAGCGGGAGACGATGAGCAGTTCTTC. Translated: CASSPSVAGDDEQFF.

CDR3 protein: CASSLGLVVQFF. CDR3 in DNA: TGTGCCAGCAGCCTGGGACTAGTAGTGCAGTTCTTC. The chain recombines TRBV11-2 with TRBJ2-1, with 8 nucleotides matching TRBD2. The CDR3 covers 12 residues. The V gene end was trimmed by 5 bases and the J gene end by 12 bases; junction bases not matched to a gene: 6. Germline V gene lookup returns CDR1 SGHAT and CDR2 FQNNGV.

The chain carries TRBV7-2 and TRBJ2-5; D remains ambiguous. The CDR3 loop spans 11 amino acids. CDR1 SGHTA and CDR2 FQGNSA come from the germline V gene. Trimming shortened V by 3 bases and J by 2 bases, and 1 base separated the two germline ends. This CDR3 is CASSFQETQYF. The CDR3 DNA reads TGTGCCAGCAGCTTTCAAGAGACCCAGTACTTC.

This chain connects TRBV11-2 to TRBJ2-1; D uncertain. Looked up from germline, CDR1 is SGHAT and CDR2 is FQNNGV. The germline V and J ends were trimmed by 5 bases and 2 bases, with 7 bases remaining between them. The CDR3 consists of 13 residues. The CDR3 is CASSSRAYNEQFF. CDR3 DNA sequence: TGTGCCAGCAGCAGCCGGGCCTACAATGAGCAGTTCTTC.

This rearrangement joins TRBV11-3 to TRBJ2-1, with D unresolved. Trimming removed 5 bases at V and 4 bases at J, with 9 bases between. CDR3 length equals 13 residues. Germline CDR1 SGHNT, CDR2 YENEEA. The CDR3 DNA sequence: TGTGCCAGCAGCCGCAATAATTACAATGAGCAGTTCTTC. Protein product: CASSRNNYNEQFF.

In DNA form, the CDR3 reads TGTGCCAGCTGGCGCCGTGGAAATCGGGAAGCTTTCTTT. Protein product: CASWRRGNREAFF. The rearrangement uses TRBV27 and TRBJ1-1; D not resolved. The CDR3 is 13 residues long. Germline assignment: CDR1 MNHEY and CDR2 SMNVEV (reference sequence). The V end lost 8 bases, the J end lost 8 bases, and 18 bases lay between the germline ends.